This TCR beta chain was sequenced for a study of T-cell memory formation after mild COVID-19. General observations from the study: Among contracting clones, CD4+ were mainly CM/EM and CD8+ enriched in EMRA.

The V gene's germline CDR1 is LNHDA and CDR2 SQIVND (reference sequence). The CDR3 covers 16 residues. V was pared by 6 bases and J by 4 bases, with 11 bases of the junction left unmatched. TCRdb re-analysed the 5' RACE reads in MiXCR, keeping a single row per CDR3 protein. This repertoire shows about 110,000 distinct CDR3 sequences, roughly an eighth found once; its top ten account for around two fifths. This clonotype appeared many times. Its target is unknown. V usage is TRBV19 and J usage is TRBJ1-2; 10 positions match TRBD1. The origin of this receptor is a young man who had mild COVID-19 (a few samples of this study predate the infection). Cell type and time point are not known. Sample: PBMCs or a T cell subset sorted from them (not recorded which). The CDR3 reads CASSRQGAIGSYGYTF. CDR3 nucleotides: TGTGCCAGTAGCCGACAGGGGGCAATTGGAAGCTATGGCTACACCTTC.